This T cell receptor beta chain was recorded in a study of T-cell memory formation after mild COVID-19 (TCRdb year 2021). Context from the whole study: TCR sequence clusters from the two donors were found to be largely donor specific. The cohort was made up of two young adult volunteers, one female and one male, who were previously healthy. In two donors, T-cell clones that expanded and contracted after mild COVID-19 were followed by sequencing TCRalpha and TCRbeta repertoires longitudinally. The investigation overall reported the following: The second-wave clones that peaked on day 37 were not confirmed to be SARS-CoV-2 specific. Clones that contracted from day 15 to 85 showed balanced CD4/CD8 phenotypes, whereas a second wave of clones that expanded from day 15 to 37 leaned towards CD4+. Some responding clones were found in pre-infection memory, which suggests that pre-existing cross-reactive memory T cells took part in the SARS-CoV-2 response. Contracting CD4+ clones appeared mostly in the CM and EM memory subsets, whereas CD8+ clones were enriched in EMRA. The study included only two mild cases, and larger cohorts that include severe cases with pre-infection samples were judged to be necessary.

TCRdb names Illumina NovaSeq 6000 as the instrument used. Using 5'RACE with constant-segment primers, TCRalpha and TCRbeta cDNA libraries were constructed, with sample barcodes and unique molecular identifiers added in the process. Trizol reagent was used to extract RNA from every sample. Libraries were amplified in two PCR steps, with a second sample barcode and Illumina TruSeq adapters added in the second step. Sequencing of the libraries was done on an Illumina NovaSeq, producing 2 x 150 bp paired-end reads. On the authors' methods: The reads were demultiplexed and collapsed into UMI-guided consensus sequences using migec v1.2.7. Using mixcr v2.1.11, UMI consensuses were aligned to TRA and TRB V and J templates and then assembled into clonotypes. Expanded or contracted clonotypes were those called significant by both edgeR and NoisET, with noise models trained on biological replicates. For edgeR calls, the cutoffs were a false discovery rate-adjusted p below 0.01 and a log2 fold-change threshold of 1. As an exploratory analysis of dynamics, max-normalized trajectories of the 1000 most abundant clonotypes were examined by PCA with hierarchical clustering. The CD4 or CD8 phenotype of responding clones was assigned using the separately sequenced CD4+ and CD8+ repertoires. TCRdb itself trimmed the public reads at Q25 with fastp, ran MiXCR and retained productive beta chains. CDR3 protein duplicates are merged, each entry listing the most common genes and DNA. The V and J calls were not made by the authors but by TCRdb's processing. Within this sample are around 530,000 distinct CDR3 sequences, with about 20% of them counted one time only. Of the sample, about 8.7% is held by the ten largest clones.

PBMCs were isolated by Ficoll-Paque density gradient centrifugation. As regards this clonotype: Which antigen it targets is not known. Base-call qualities are not available, and no considerably larger clone is one nucleotide away.

The receptor comes from an adult woman who had mild COVID-19 (a few samples of this study predate the infection). The sample titles of this study are shuffled in the database, so cell type and time point are left out; the donor was told from shared clones. Sequencing input: PBMCs or a T cell subset sorted from them (not recorded which).

The sequence in DNA is TGTGCCAGTAGGCAGTCTAGCGGGAGAGCCATGGACACCGGGGAGCTGTTTTTT. Its product reads: CASRQSSGRAMDTGELFF. The rearranged segments are TRBV19 and TRBJ2-2; 10 middle bases align to TRBD2. The CDR3 has 18 amino acids, counting the end cysteine and phenylalanine. CDR3 DNA is the only sequence kept; it has 54 bases, read in frame from the first base. V ends up 6 bases short and J 3 bases short, with an unmatched junction base count of 13. CDR1 and CDR2, looked up from the germline V gene (reference sequence), are LNHDA and SQIVND.